The entry that follows covers one T cell receptor beta chain sequence. The data belong to a study of blood T cell repertoires in COVID-19. Trimming removed 2 bases at V and 0 bases at J, with 7 bases between. Germline-derived CDR1 and CDR2 are MNHNS and SASEGT. This CDR3 spans 14 amino acids. In the authors' workflow: Reference gene primer amplification gave estimated nucleated cell counts. Generated by immunoSEQ multiplex PCR, the TCRdb table keeps only in-frame clones and is missing some. The DNA was the basis for D and trimming; V, J and clone size are from that table. The table includes about 380,000 clones, 80% to 90% detected once. Everyone who took part was 18 to 89 years old, and they came from over 20 US areas. Clinical history as reported by participants underpinned cohort assignment. Donors of Cohort 3 who recovered were those that had two negative PCRs, clearance, or symptom resolution.

The TCR sequence derives from a man aged 25-40 years who had recovered from COVID-19. The chain uses TRBV6-1 and TRBJ1-1; D call uncertain. Sample: PBMCs or T cells enriched from blood (not recorded which). The CDR3 loop reads CASSENLLNTEAFF. DNA of the CDR3: TGTGCCAGCAGTGAAAATCTTTTGAACACTGAAGCTTTCTTT.